This T cell receptor (beta chain) derives from a study of blood T cells in healthy people across ages. Study outcomes and limitations: Among T cells, TCR beta diversity per million cells dropped roughly linearly as age rose.

Next came a second PCR, run for about 7 to 12 cycles, which used a sample-barcoded 5' primer along with a J-beta primer mix. TCRdb re-derived calls from the 5' RACE reads in MiXCR, one entry per CDR3 protein. Of 650,000 to 800,000 distinct CDR3 sequences in the sample, over 40% were seen once. The germline V gene has CDR1 GTSNPN and CDR2 SVGIG (reference sequence). This CDR3 comprises 13 residues. The V gene lost 2 bases and the J gene lost 8 bases, with 14 bases spanning the gap. Regarding this clonotype: Its target is unknown.

The V gene is TRBV30, the J gene TRBJ2-3; D might be TRBD2 (5 bases). The sample taken for sequencing was blood. The origin of this receptor is a woman older than 75 in good health. The CDR3 sequence is CAWSLGLAPTQYF. The CDR3 DNA reads as TGTGCCTGGAGTCTCGGACTCGCGCCTACGCAGTATTTT.